This T cell receptor beta chain emerged from a study of T cell responses to AZD1222 COVID-19 vaccine. Study-wide results and caveats: CD4 TCRs linked to vaccination spanned spike, dominating at 160-218 and 743-854. With two AZD1222 doses given, Spike-specific TCR breadth and depth both rose. White British donors predominated, females outnumbered males, and clonal diversity was possibly underestimated.

About this clone: The antigen is not known.

Produced via immunoSEQ multiplex PCR; TCRdb's table is partial and in-frame only. The table has 150,000 or so clones, 80% to 95% seen once. The CDR3 sequence is 14 residues long. Trimming took 4 bases from V and 2 from J, leaving 11 bases between them. Germline-derived CDR1 and CDR2 are SEHNR and FQNEAQ (reference sequence). The chain employs TRBV7-9 and TRBJ1-2, with D possibly TRBD1 on 5 matching bases. The specimen was peripheral blood, collected 28 days after the second AZD1222 dose. This receptor was obtained from an adult who received the AZD1222 COVID-19 vaccine. CDR3 in amino acids: CASSYGTVNYGYTF. The DNA of the CDR3 is TGTGCCAGCAGCTACGGGACGGTAAACTATGGCTACACCTTC.